A selection of T cell receptor beta chains follows, all from one sample in a study of T cell responses to AZD1222 COVID-19 vaccine. Method: immunoSEQ multiplex PCR; TCRdb's copy keeps in-frame clones and lacks some. There are about 85,000 clones in the sample; about 86% occur only once, and approximately 8% lies in the top ten. The sequencing here drew on peripheral blood, taken on day 0 of AZD1222 vaccination. The receptors shown here come from an adult in good health. Each CDR3 is given with its conserved first and last residue. A D gene is named only where the DNA matches it firmly. Clone size is given for some rows only: seen once, a few or many times, or a class if the clone is expanded.

D	V	J	size	CDR3	DNA
NA	TRBV27	TRBJ2-3	NA	CASSLSGGIRDTQYF	TGTGCCAGCAGTTTATCAGGTGGGATCCGTGATACGCAGTATTTT
NA	TRBV6-5	TRBJ2-5	NA	CASGGGFETQYF	TGTGCCAGCGGGGGGGGCTTCGAGACCCAGTACTTC
NA	TRBV19	TRBJ2-7	NA	CASRRGVSYEQYF	TGTGCCAGTAGAAGGGGCGTCTCCTACGAGCAGTACTTC
NA	TRBV5-4	TRBJ2-7	NA	CASSSPDSSYEQYF	TGTGCCAGCAGCTCCCCGGACAGTTCCTACGAGCAGTACTTC
NA	TRBV30	TRBJ2-5	medium-sized	CAGEWGASLQETQYF	TGTGCCGGGGAGTGGGGGGCAAGTCTTCAAGAGACCCAGTACTTC
TRBD2	TRBV11-3	TRBJ2-7	NA	CASSVSGGTYEQYF	TGTGCCAGCAGCGTTAGCGGGGGAACCTACGAGCAGTACTTC
NA	TRBV11-2	TRBJ2-3	NA	CASSWTGPQANTQYF	TGTGCCAGCAGCTGGACCGGGCCCCAAGCAAATACGCAGTATTTT
NA	TRBV5-1	TRBJ2-7	NA	CASSFGLAPSYEQYF	TGCGCCAGCAGCTTCGGGTTGGCCCCCTCCTACGAGCAGTACTTC
NA	TRBV5-1	TRBJ1-1	NA	CASSLVGLGRGSTEAFF	TGCGCCAGCAGCTTGGTTGGCTTGGGCAGAGGAAGCACTGAAGCTTTCTTT
TRBD2	TRBV5-4	TRBJ2-2	few	CASSFGSGRGATGELFF	TGTGCCAGCAGCTTCGGGAGCGGGAGGGGGGCTACCGGGGAGCTGTTTTTT
NA	TRBV10-1	TRBJ2-3	NA	CASSESGAQYF	TGCGCCAGCAGTGAGTCGGGGGCGCAGTATTTT
NA	TRBV6-2/TRBV6-3	TRBJ1-1	once	CASSYAGYTEAFF	TGTGCCAGCAGTTACGCAGGGTATACTGAAGCTTTCTTT
NA	TRBV7-2	TRBJ1-2	NA	CASSPSGGVYGYTF	TGTGCCAGCAGCCCATCGGGGGGAGTCTATGGCTACACCTTC
NA	TRBV10-1	TRBJ2-7	NA	CASSPVGIGSPYEQYF	TGCGCCAGCAGCCCCGTCGGTATTGGCTCCCCCTACGAGCAGTACTTC